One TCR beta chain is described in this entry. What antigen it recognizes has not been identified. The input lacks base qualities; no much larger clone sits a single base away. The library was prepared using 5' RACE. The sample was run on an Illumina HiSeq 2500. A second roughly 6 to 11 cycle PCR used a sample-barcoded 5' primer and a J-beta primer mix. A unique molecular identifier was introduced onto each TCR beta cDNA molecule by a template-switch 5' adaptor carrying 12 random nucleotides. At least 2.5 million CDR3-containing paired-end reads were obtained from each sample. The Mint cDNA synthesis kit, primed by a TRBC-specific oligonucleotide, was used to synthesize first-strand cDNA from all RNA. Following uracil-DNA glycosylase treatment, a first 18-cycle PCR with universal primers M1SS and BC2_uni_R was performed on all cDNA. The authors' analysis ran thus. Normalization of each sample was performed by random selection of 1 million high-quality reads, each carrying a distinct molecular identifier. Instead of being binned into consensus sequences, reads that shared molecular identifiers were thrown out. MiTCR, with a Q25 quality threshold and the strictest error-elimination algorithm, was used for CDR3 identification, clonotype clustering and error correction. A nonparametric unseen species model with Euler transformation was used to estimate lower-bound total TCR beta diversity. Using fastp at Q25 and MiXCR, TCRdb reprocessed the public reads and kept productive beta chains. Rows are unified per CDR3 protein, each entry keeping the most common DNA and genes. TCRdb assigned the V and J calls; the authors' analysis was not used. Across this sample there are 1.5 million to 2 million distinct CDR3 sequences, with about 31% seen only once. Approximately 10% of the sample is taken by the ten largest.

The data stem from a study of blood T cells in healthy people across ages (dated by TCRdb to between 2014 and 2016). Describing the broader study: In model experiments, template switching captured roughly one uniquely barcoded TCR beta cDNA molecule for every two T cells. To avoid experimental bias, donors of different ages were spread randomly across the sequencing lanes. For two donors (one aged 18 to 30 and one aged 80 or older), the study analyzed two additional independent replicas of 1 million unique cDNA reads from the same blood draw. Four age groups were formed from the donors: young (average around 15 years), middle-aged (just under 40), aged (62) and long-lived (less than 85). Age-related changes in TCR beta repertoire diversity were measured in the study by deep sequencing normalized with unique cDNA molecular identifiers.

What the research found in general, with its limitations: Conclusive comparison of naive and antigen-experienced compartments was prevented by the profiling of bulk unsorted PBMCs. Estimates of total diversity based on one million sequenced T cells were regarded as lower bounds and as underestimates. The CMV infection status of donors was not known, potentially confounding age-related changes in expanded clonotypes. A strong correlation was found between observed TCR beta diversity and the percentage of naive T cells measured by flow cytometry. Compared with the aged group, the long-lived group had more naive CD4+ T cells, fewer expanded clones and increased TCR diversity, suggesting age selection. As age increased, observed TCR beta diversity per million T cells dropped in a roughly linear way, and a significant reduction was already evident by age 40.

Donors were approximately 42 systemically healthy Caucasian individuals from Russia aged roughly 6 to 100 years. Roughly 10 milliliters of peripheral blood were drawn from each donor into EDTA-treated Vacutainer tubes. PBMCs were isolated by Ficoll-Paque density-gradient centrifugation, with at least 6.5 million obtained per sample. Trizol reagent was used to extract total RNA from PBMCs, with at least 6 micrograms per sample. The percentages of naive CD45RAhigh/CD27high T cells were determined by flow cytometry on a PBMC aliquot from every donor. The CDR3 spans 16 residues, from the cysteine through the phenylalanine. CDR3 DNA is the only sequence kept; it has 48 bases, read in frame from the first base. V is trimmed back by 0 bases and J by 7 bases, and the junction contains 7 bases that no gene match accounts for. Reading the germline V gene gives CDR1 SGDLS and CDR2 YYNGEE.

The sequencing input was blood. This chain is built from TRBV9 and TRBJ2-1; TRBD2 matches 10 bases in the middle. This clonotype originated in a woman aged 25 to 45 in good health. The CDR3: CASSVGAGGIFNEQFF. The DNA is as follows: TGTGCCAGCAGCGTAGGAGCGGGGGGGATATTTAATGAGCAGTTCTTC.